These 22 T cell receptor beta chains were sequenced from one sample in a study of OX40 agonist ivuxolimab in advanced cancers. Data came from immunoSEQ multiplex PCR; TCRdb stores just in-frame clones and leaves some out. The table has 80,000 or so clones, 90% seen once. Sequenced material: CD4+ or CD8+ T cells sorted from blood, taken in a trial of the OX40 agonist ivuxolimab. These receptors were obtained from an adult with an advanced solid tumor such as melanoma, head and neck, liver or kidney cancer.

This chain joins TRBV5-1 and TRBJ1-4; TRBD1 is a possible D gene (5 bases). Trimming cost V 5 bases and J 8 bases, with 16 bases left between them. Per germline, CDR1 SGHRS and CDR2 YFSETQ. There are 14 residues in the CDR3. The CDR3 nucleotides are TGCGCCAGCAGTTTTTCCGGACAAGAGGAAAAACTGTTTTTT. It translates to CASSFSGQEEKLFF. Together with reference TRBV5-1 and TRBJ1-4, the CDR3 gives the full variable domain: KAGVTQTPRYLIKTRGQQVTLSCSPISGHRSVSWYQQTPGQGLQFLFEYFSETQRNKGNFPGRFSGRQFSNSRSEMNVSTLELGDSALYLCASSFSGQEEKLFFGSGTQLSVL.

This clone was recorded only once. The chain is built from TRBV30 and TRBJ1-1; 8 bases are shared with TRBD1. Germline CDR1 reads GTSNPN; CDR2 reads SVGIG (reference sequence). The V and J ends lost 2 bases and 11 bases, in that order; junction bases with no gene match: 10. The length of the CDR3 is 13 residues. CDR3 DNA: TGTGCCTGGAGTTCCGACCAGGGGGCCGTGGCTTTCTTT. Its translation: CAWSSDQGAVAFF.

The chain is built from TRBV11-1 and TRBJ2-7; TRBD2 matches 9 bases. V dropped 0 bases and J dropped 6; count of bases not matched to a gene: 3. Germline V gene sequence: CDR1 SGHAT, CDR2 FQDESV (reference sequence). The CDR3 is 14 amino acids. The CDR3 DNA reads TGTGCCAGCAGCTTAGCTCTAGCGGGGACCGAGCAGTACTTC. It specifies CASSLALAGTEQYF.

This clone was seen only once. The chain combines TRBV7-3 with TRBJ2-5, with 8 bases aligning to TRBD2. The CDR3 length is 15 residues. Germline V gene lookup returns CDR1 SGHTA and CDR2 FQGTGA. V lost 3 bases to trimming and J lost 5 bases; unmatched junction nucleotides: 8. The CDR3 nucleotides read TGTGCCAGCAGCTTGGACGGGGGGGCCGAGGAGACCCAGTACTTC. As protein: CASSLDGGAEETQYF.

The V gene is TRBV7-9, the J gene TRBJ1-1; D is unclear. This CDR3 has 13 amino acids. Germline V gene sequence: CDR1 SEHNR, CDR2 FQNEAQ (reference sequence). V was shortened by 5 bases and J by 1 base, with 8 bases between the two germline ends. In DNA form, the CDR3 reads TGTGCCAGCAGCCCTGCTTGGAACACTGAAGCTTTCTTT. Translating gives CASSPAWNTEAFF.

This clone was seen more than once but under ten times. This chain connects TRBV4-1 to TRBJ1-2; D is perhaps TRBD1 (5 bases). V was clipped by 0 bases and J by 8 bases, with 13 bases between them. The CDR3 consists of 14 residues. Germline CDR1 is MGHRA and CDR2 is YSYEKL. The CDR3 DNA reads TGCGCCAGCAGCCAAGATAGCAGGGTTAACGGCTACACCTTC. As protein: CASSQDSRVNGYTF.

This clone was seen a few times. The rearrangement uses TRBV11-2 and TRBJ2-6, with D maybe TRBD2 (7 bases). This CDR3 spans 17 amino acids. Germline CDR1 and CDR2: SGHAT and FQNNGV. Between the trimmed V and J ends, which lost 5 bases and 1 base, there was a span of 15 bases. The CDR3 protein is CASSPSGGGSGANVLTF. CDR3 bases: TGTGCCAGCAGCCCATCGGGGGGCGGTTCTGGGGCCAACGTCCTGACTTTC.

As regards this clone: One end of the junction fails to match germline, which may point to a read error. The CDR3 coding sequence is TGTGCCAGTAGTACAGACTCCCACAATGAGCAGTTCTTC. Residues: CASSTDSHNEQFF. The rearrangement joins TRBV19 to TRBJ2-1; D ambiguous. This CDR3 spans 13 amino acids. Germline CDR1 reads LNHDA; CDR2 reads SQIVND (reference sequence).

V and J are TRBV18 and TRBJ2-5; possibly TRBD2 for D (6 bases). The CDR3 has 14 amino acids. Trimming took 4 bases from V and 4 from J, leaving 13 bases between them. The germline gives CDR1 KGHSH, CDR2 LQKENI. CDR3 bases: TGTGCCAGCTCACTCGCCTGGCGGGGAGAGACCCAGTACTTC. Its translation is CASSLAWRGETQYF.

The chain is built from TRBV5-1 and TRBJ2-7, with TRBD2 matching over 9 bases. CDR1 SGHRS and CDR2 YFSETQ come from the germline V gene. This CDR3 spans 13 amino acids. Unmatched junction bases numbered 4, after V lost 6 bases and J lost 3 bases. CDR3 sequence reads: CASTPSGVYEQYF. The CDR3 region has the DNA TGCGCCAGCACCCCTAGCGGGGTCTACGAGCAGTACTTC. Based on the CDR3 plus reference TRBV5-1 and TRBJ2-7, the full variable domain is KAGVTQTPRYLIKTRGQQVTLSCSPISGHRSVSWYQQTPGQGLQFLFEYFSETQRNKGNFPGRFSGRQFSNSRSEMNVSTLELGDSALYLCASTPSGVYEQYFGPGTRLTVT.

Concerning this clone itself: The sample carries other DNA sequences with the same CDR3. The rearrangement links TRBV5-4 to TRBJ2-1, with 8 bases fitting TRBD2. This CDR3 is built from 15 residues. Looked up from germline, CDR1 is SGHNT and CDR2 is YYREEE (reference sequence). Trimming removed 4 bases from V and 4 bases from J; junction bases left unmatched: 7. The CDR3 loop is CASSPGLAAYNEQFF. CDR3 nucleotide sequence: TGTGCCAGCAGCCCAGGACTAGCAGCTTACAATGAGCAGTTCTTC.

This chain joins TRBV10-1 and TRBJ2-7, with D possibly being TRBD1 or TRBD2 (5 bases each). With 0 bases removed from V and 6 bases from J, the gap between germline ends came to 24 bases. The CDR3 runs to 18 residues. The germline V gene encodes CDR1 WNHNN and CDR2 SYGVQD (reference sequence). CDR3 nucleotides: TGCGCCAGCAGTGAGTCTACGAGGGTCCGGCAGGGATGGTCCGAGCAGTACTTC. Protein product: CASSESTRVRQGWSEQYF.

This clone was counted only a few times. The chain combines TRBV28 with TRBJ1-2; tentatively, D is TRBD1 (5 bases). This CDR3 has 12 residues. The germline V and J ends were trimmed by 3 bases and 5 bases, with 7 bases remaining between them. Germline-derived CDR1 and CDR2 are MDHEN and SYDVKM. The CDR3, as DNA: TGTGCCAGCAGTTTGGGGCAGTATGGCTACACCTTC. Translation gives CASSLGQYGYTF.

The chain uses TRBV10-3 and TRBJ1-3; D is undetermined. V gave up 0 bases and J gave up 4 bases, with 10 bases separating them. This CDR3 has 15 amino acids. The germline CDR1 and CDR2 sequences are ENHRY and SYGVKD. As DNA, the CDR3 is TGTGCCATCAGTGAGTCCCGGAAGGGCGGAAACACCATATATTTT. It encodes CAISESRKGGNTIYF.

This chain connects TRBV6-1 to TRBJ2-2; tentative D call: TRBD2 (5 bases). V was trimmed by 5 bases and J by 4 bases, leaving 8 bases between them. The germline V gene encodes CDR1 MNHNS and CDR2 SASEGT. The CDR3 consists of 13 residues. This CDR3 reads CASSSEGTGELFF. In DNA form, the CDR3 reads TGTGCCAGCAGTTCAGAGGGCACCGGGGAGCTGTTTTTT.

The chain couples TRBV19 to TRBJ1-4, with 10 bases that match TRBD1. Germline V gene sequence: CDR1 LNHDA, CDR2 SQIVND (reference sequence). This CDR3 region has 14 residues. Trimming removed 7 bases from V and 8 bases from J; junction bases left unmatched: 7. CDR3 sequence reads: CASKLGQGREKLFF. For the CDR3, the DNA is TGTGCCAGTAAATTGGGACAGGGGCGCGAAAAACTGTTTTTT. Full variable domain (remainder filled in from reference TRBV19 and TRBJ1-4): DGGITQSPKYLFRKEGQNVTLSCEQNLNHDAMYWYRQDPGQGLRLIYYSQIVNDFQKGDIAEGYSVSREKKESFPLTVTSAQKNPTAFYLCASKLGQGREKLFFGSGTQLSVL.

The chain combines TRBV5-4 with TRBJ2-3, with D uncertain. V shed 6 bases and J shed 2 bases, with 13 bases lying between them. Germline V gene data show CDR1 as SGHNT and CDR2 as YYREEE (reference sequence). The CDR3 extends over 14 amino acids. The CDR3 DNA reads TGTGCCAGCACCTCGGCCCTCACCACAGATACGCAGTATTTT. Its protein product is CASTSALTTDTQYF.

This chain links TRBV11-2 with TRBJ2-5, with a possible D match to TRBD1 (6 bases). The germline V gene encodes CDR1 SGHAT and CDR2 FQNNGV. CDR3 length: 14 residues. The V gene lost 5 bases and the J gene lost 2 bases, with 12 bases spanning the gap. Written as DNA, the CDR3 is TGTGCCAGCAGCCGAACAGGGAATCAAGAGACCCAGTACTTC. As protein: CASSRTGNQETQYF.

The chain employs TRBV30 and TRBJ1-6; D is ambiguous. This CDR3 contains 15 residues. The ends were cut back, 2 bases at V and 4 bases at J, with 12 bases in the middle. Germline V gives CDR1 GTSNPN, CDR2 SVGIG (reference sequence). The chain's CDR3 is CAWSRNKGYNSPLHF. The CDR3 DNA follows: TGTGCCTGGAGTAGGAACAAGGGATATAATTCACCCCTCCACTTT.

This clone appeared a few times. V and J are TRBV19 and TRBJ2-7; the match to TRBD2 covers 7 bases. From germline, CDR1 is LNHDA and CDR2 SQIVND (reference sequence). The CDR3 extends over 13 amino acids. The junction had 7 bases not matched to a gene; V was cut back by 7 bases and J by 4 bases. CDR3 coding DNA: TGTGCCAGTACTCGCCCGGGGGGATACGAGCAGTACTTC. Translated, it gives CASTRPGGYEQYF.

In its sample, this clone was seen once. The rearrangement joins TRBV5-1 to TRBJ1-4; 9 positions agree with TRBD1. The length of the CDR3 is 15 residues. V gave up 0 bases and J gave up 5 bases; unmatched junction bases: 2. Germline values: CDR1 SGHRS, CDR2 YFSETQ. In nucleotides, the CDR3 is TGCGCCAGCAGCTTGGCGACAGGGGGGAATGAAAAACTGTTTTTT. The encoded protein is CASSLATGGNEKLFF.

Here the CDR3 DNA reads TGCGCCAGCAGTGATTATAGTCTTCCTGAAGCTTTCTTT. The encoded protein is CASSDYSLPEAFF. V gene TRBV10-1 combines with J gene TRBJ1-1; D not certain. The CDR3 extends over 13 amino acids. V dropped 3 bases and J dropped 6 bases, with 11 bases sitting between them. The germline gives CDR1 WNHNN, CDR2 SYGVQD (reference sequence).